The 3 T cell receptor beta chains presented below share a single source sample, sequenced in a study of cytomegalovirus exposure and HLA in healthy donors. A multiplex PCR was run with 60 Vbeta primers and 13 Jbeta primers. The repertoire was sequenced with immunoSEQ multiplex PCR; TCRdb's copy has only in-frame clones and lacks some. The sample consists of about 100,000 clones, around 81% of them appearing once. Sequencing was carried out using PBMCs. The receptor set was obtained from a woman in her sixties or seventies in good health and CMV-seropositive.

The genes are TRBV7-3 and TRBJ1-2; 8 positions match TRBD1. V lost 1 base, J lost 8 bases, and 15 bases stayed unmatched. This CDR3 comprises 17 residues. Per the germline V gene, CDR1 is SGHTA and CDR2 is FQGTGA. This CDR3 is CASSLRFRGLGLGGYTF. DNA of the CDR3: TGTGCCAGCAGCTTAAGGTTCAGGGGGCTTGGGTTAGGCGGCTACACCTTC.

This clone was seen more than once but under ten times. The V and J genes are TRBV4-2 and TRBJ1-1, with TRBD1 as a possible D gene (6 bases). CDR1 and CDR2 from the germline V gene are LGHNA and YNFKEQ. This CDR3 has 14 amino acids. Trimming pared 0 bases from V and 10 bases from J, leaving 15 bases between. CDR3 nucleotide sequence: TGTGCCAGCAGCCAAGATCAATTGGGCAGGGGAGCTTTCTTT. This encodes CASSQDQLGRGAFF.

The V gene is TRBV7-2, the J gene TRBJ2-7; D is perhaps TRBD2 (6 bases). CDR3 size: 16 residues. V was clipped by 5 bases and J by 2 bases, with 19 bases between them. CDR1 and CDR2 from the germline V gene are SGHTA and FQGNSA. The CDR3 region has the DNA TGTGCCAGCAGCCCTAGCGCTTCGCGGGGAACCTACGAGCAGTACTTC. It is translated as CASSPSASRGTYEQYF.